The T cell receptor beta chain described here comes from a study of T cells after yellow fever vaccination. Comment on this clonotype: The antigen is not known.

Whole-study results and caveats: Peak timing came faster in the weaker secondary response, day 5 versus 15.

Trimming took off 3 bases at V and 2 bases at J, with 15 bases between the two ends. CDR3 length equals 15 residues. The germline CDR1 and CDR2 sequences are SGHRS and YFSETQ. MiXCR, run by TCRdb on the 5' RACE reads, gives a single entry per CDR3 protein. The table has roughly 520,000 distinct CDR3 sequences, 21% seen once; the top ten hold about 15%. The sequences come from PBMCs, collected about 20 days after the first yellow fever vaccination. This sequence originates from a man between 18 and 35 years old who received the YFV17D yellow fever vaccine. The chain is built from TRBV5-1 and TRBJ2-7, with unresolved D. CDR3 sequence (DNA): TGCGCCAGCAGCTCTTGGTTCCCCACAACCTACGAGCAGTACTTC. Amino acid sequence: CASSSWFPTTYEQYF.